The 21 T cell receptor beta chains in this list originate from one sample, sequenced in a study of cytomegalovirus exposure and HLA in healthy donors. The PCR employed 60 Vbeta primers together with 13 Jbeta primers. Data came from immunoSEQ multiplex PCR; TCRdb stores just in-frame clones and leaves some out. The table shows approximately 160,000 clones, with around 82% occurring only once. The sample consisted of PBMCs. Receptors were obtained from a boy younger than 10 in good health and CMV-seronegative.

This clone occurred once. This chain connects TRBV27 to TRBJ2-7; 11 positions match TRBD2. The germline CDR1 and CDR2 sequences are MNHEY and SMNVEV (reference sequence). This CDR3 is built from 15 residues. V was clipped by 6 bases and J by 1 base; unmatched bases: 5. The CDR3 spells CASRNLAGGSYEQYF. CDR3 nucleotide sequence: TGTGCCAGCAGAAATCTAGCGGGAGGATCCTACGAGCAGTACTTC.

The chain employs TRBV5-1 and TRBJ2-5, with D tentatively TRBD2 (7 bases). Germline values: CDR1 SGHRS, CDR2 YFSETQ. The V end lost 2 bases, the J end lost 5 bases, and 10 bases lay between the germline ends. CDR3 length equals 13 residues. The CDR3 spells CASSFRGAETQYF. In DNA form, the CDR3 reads TGCGCCAGCAGCTTTCGGGGGGCGGAGACCCAGTACTTC.

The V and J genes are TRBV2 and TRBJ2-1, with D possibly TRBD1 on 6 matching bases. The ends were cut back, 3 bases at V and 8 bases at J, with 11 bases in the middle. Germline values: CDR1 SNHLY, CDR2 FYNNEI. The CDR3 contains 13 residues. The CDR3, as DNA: TGTGCCAGCAGTGAGGGGGCTGTCGATGAGCAGTTCTTC. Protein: CASSEGAVDEQFF.

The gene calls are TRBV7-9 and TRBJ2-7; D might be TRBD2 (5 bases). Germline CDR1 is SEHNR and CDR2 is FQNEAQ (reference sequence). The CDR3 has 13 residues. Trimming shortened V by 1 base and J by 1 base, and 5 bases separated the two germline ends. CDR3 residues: CASSLGLSYEQYF. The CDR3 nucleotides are TGTGCCAGCAGCTTAGGACTATCCTACGAGCAGTACTTC.

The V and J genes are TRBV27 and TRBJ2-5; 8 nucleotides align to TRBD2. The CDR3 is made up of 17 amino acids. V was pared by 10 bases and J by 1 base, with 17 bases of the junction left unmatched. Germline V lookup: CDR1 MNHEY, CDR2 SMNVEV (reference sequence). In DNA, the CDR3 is TGTGCCACGCATAAATCCTCGGCTAGCGGGCGCCAAGAGACCCAGTACTTC. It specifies CATHKSSASGRQETQYF.

CDR3 region: CASSPDRVTNEKLFF. The DNA for the CDR3 is TGTGCCAGTAGCCCGGACAGGGTAACTAATGAAAAACTGTTTTTT. The rearrangement uses TRBV19 and TRBJ1-4; 8 nucleotides agree with TRBD1. This CDR3 has 15 amino acids. Per the germline V gene, CDR1 is LNHDA and CDR2 is SQIVND (reference sequence). Germline trimming cut 6 bases from V and 1 base from J; bases unmatched to any gene: 4.

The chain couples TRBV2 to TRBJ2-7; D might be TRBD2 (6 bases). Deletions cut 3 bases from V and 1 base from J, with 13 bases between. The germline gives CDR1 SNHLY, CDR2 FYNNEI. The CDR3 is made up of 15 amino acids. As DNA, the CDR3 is TGTGCCAGCAGTGAGTGGGGGACTCAATCCTACGAGCAGTACTTC. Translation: CASSEWGTQSYEQYF.

CDR3 amino acids: CASSVGLAEGTDTQYF. CDR3 sequence (DNA): TGCGCCAGCAGCGTGGGACTAGCGGAGGGCACAGATACGCAGTATTTT. The genes are TRBV5-1 and TRBJ2-3, with 11 bases lining up with TRBD2. V lost 4 bases and J lost 1; bases outside the gene matches: 5. The CDR3 has 16 residues. The germline gives CDR1 SGHRS, CDR2 YFSETQ. The full variable domain, in which reference TRBV5-1 and TRBJ2-3 provide the parts outside the CDR3, is KAGVTQTPRYLIKTRGQQVTLSCSPISGHRSVSWYQQTPGQGLQFLFEYFSETQRNKGNFPGRFSGRQFSNSRSEMNVSTLELGDSALYLCASSVGLAEGTDTQYFGPGTRLTVL.

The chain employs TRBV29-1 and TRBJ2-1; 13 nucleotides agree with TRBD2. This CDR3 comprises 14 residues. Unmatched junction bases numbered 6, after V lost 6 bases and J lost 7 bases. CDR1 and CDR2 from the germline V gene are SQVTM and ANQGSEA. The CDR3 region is CSVRPGLAGNEQFF. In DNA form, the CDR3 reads TGCAGCGTCCGACCGGGACTAGCGGGGAATGAGCAGTTCTTC.

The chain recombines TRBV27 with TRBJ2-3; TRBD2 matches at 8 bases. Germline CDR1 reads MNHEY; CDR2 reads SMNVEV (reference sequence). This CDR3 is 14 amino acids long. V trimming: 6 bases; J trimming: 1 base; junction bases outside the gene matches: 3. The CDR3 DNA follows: TGTGCCAGCAGGTCGGGACTAGGCACAGATACGCAGTATTTT. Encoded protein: CASRSGLGTDTQYF.

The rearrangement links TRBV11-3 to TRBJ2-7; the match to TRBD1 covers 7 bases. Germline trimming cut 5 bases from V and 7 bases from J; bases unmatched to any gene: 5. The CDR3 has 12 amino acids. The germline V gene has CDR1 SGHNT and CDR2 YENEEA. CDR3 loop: CASSPRGQEQYF. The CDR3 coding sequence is TGTGCCAGCAGCCCGAGGGGGCAAGAGCAGTACTTC.

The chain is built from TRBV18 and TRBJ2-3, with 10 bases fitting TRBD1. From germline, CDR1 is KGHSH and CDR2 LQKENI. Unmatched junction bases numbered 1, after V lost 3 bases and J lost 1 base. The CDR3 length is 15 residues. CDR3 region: CASSPGQGRTDTQYF. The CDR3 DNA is TGTGCCAGCTCACCGGGACAGGGGCGCACAGATACGCAGTATTTT.

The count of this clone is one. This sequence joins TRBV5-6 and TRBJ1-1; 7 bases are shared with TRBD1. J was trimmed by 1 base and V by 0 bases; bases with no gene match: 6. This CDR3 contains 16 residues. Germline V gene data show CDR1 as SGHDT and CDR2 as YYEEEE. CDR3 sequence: CASSLVTGSTNTEAFF. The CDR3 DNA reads TGTGCCAGCAGCTTGGTGACAGGGAGTACGAACACTGAAGCTTTCTTT. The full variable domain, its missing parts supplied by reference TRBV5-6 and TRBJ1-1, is DAGVTQSPTHLIKTRGQQVTLRCSPKSGHDTVSWYQQALGQGPQFIFQYYEEEERQRGNFPDRFSGHQFPNYSSELNVNALLLGDSALYLCASSLVTGSTNTEAFFGQGTRLTVV.

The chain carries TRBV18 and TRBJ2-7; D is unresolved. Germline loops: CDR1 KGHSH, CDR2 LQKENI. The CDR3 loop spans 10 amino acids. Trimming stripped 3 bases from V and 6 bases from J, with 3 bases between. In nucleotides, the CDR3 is TGTGCCAGCTCACCGGCCGAGCAGTACTTC. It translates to CASSPAEQYF.

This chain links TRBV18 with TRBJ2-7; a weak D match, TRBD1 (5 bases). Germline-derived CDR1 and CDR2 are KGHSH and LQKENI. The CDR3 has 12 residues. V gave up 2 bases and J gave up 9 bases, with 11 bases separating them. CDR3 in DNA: TGTGCCAGCTCACCATCTGACAGAGCGCAGTACTTC. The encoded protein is CASSPSDRAQYF. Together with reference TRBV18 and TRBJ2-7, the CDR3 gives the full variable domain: NAGVMQNPRHLVRRRGQEARLRCSPMKGHSHVYWYRQLPEEGLKFMVYLQKENIIDESGMPKERFSAEFPKEGPSILRIQQVVRGDSAAYFCASSPSDRAQYFGPGTRLTVT.

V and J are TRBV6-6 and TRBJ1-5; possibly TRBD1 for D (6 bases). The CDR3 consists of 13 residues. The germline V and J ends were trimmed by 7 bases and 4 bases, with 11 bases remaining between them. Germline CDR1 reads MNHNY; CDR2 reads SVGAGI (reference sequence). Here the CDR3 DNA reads TGTGCCAGCACGCTTCAGGGGAATCAGCCCCAGCATTTT. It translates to CASTLQGNQPQHF.

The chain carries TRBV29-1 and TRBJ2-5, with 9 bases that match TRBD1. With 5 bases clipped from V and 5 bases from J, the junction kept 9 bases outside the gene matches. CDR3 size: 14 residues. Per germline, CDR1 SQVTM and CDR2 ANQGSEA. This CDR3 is CSVHLQGAWETQYF. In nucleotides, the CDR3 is TGCAGCGTTCACCTACAGGGGGCTTGGGAGACCCAGTACTTC. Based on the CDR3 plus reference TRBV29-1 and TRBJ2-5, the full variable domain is SAVISQKPSRDICQRGTSLTIQCQVDSQVTMMFWYRQQPGQSLTLIATANQGSEATYESGFVIDKFPISRPNLTFSTLTVSNMSPEDSSIYLCSVHLQGAWETQYFGPGTRLLVL.

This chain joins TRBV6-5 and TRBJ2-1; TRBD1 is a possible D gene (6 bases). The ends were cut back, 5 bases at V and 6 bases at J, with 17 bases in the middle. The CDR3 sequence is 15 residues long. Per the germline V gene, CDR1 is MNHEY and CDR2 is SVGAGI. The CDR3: CASSAYRVSSNEQFF. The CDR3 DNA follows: TGTGCCAGCAGTGCATACAGGGTATCATCCAATGAGCAGTTCTTC.

CDR3 in DNA: TGTGCCAGCAGCCCCTCGACAGGGCCGCAAGAGACCCAGTACTTC. This gives the protein CASSPSTGPQETQYF. The V gene is TRBV4-2, the J gene TRBJ2-5, with 7 bases aligning to TRBD1. Germline-derived CDR1 and CDR2 are LGHNA and YNFKEQ. The CDR3 has 15 amino acids. V dropped 4 bases and J dropped 2; count of bases not matched to a gene: 7.

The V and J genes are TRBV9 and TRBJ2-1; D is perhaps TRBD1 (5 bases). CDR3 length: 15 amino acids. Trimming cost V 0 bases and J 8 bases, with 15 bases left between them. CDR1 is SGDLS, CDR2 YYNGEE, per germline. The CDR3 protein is CASSVERVRGHEQFF. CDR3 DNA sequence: TGTGCCAGCAGCGTAGAACGGGTTAGGGGCCATGAGCAGTTCTTC.

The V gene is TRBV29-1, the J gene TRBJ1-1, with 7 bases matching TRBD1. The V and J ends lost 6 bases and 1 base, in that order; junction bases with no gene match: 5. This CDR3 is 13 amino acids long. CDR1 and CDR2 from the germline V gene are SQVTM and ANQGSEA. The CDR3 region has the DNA TGCAGCGTCAGGGGGAAGGGGAACACTGAAGCTTTCTTT. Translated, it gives CSVRGKGNTEAFF.